This T cell receptor beta chain is from a study of T cell repertoires in cytomegalovirus infection. In the study overall: Public TCR beta signature analysis indicated the presence of both CMV infection and matching HLA type. Study findings and constraints: HLA-C-restricted, CMV-specific TCR beta clonotypes were dominant ex vivo. Carriers of CMV plus the relevant HLA were identified by cumulative public TCR beta family frequency.

A single record per CDR3 protein comes from TCRdb applying MiXCR to the reads. The table records 200,000 to 300,000 distinct CDR3 sequences, around 9% of them present only once. For this clonotype: Its antigen is as yet unknown.

The germline gives CDR1 SGHAT, CDR2 FQNNGV. The CDR3 has 15 residues. Trimming cost V 4 bases and J 7 bases; bases outside gene matches: 7. The origin of this receptor is a human donor in good health (CMV status not recorded). Some clones in this sample may be carry-over from other donors' samples. The sequencing input was PBMCs. The V and J genes are TRBV11-2 and TRBJ2-1; 10 bases agree with TRBD1. DNA of the CDR3: TGTGCCAGCAGCTCCTGGGACAGGGGTCGGAATGAGCAGTTCTTC. Translation: CASSSWDRGRNEQFF.